This T cell receptor (beta chain) was retrieved from a study of cytomegalovirus exposure and HLA in healthy donors. Background on the study: Earlier, 150 million to 200 million T cells were analyzed, and approximately 110 million unique TCR beta sequences were found among them.

Regarding the study as a whole: Using a false discovery rate of 0.05, a later analysis showed that 16,951 TCR beta sequences were associated with HLA alleles. The later analysis indicated that the majority of CMV-associated TCR beta chains appeared HLA-restricted.

The sample holds a few counts of this clone. The antigen is unknown. 13 Jbeta primers and 60 Vbeta primers were used for the PCR. The protocol was immunoSEQ multiplex PCR, while the TCRdb copy is restricted to in-frame clones and leaves out a portion. Altogether 150,000 to 200,000 clones are present, more than 9.5% being singletons, with the ten largest covering more than 7%. Deletions cut 5 bases from V and 9 bases from J, with 19 bases between. The germline CDR1 and CDR2 sequences are SGHVS and FNYEAQ. CDR3 length: 14 amino acids. The material sequenced was PBMCs. J is TRBJ1-1 and V is TRBV7-6; D gene unclear. This clonotype was sampled from a man in his fifties or sixties in good health and CMV-seropositive. CDR3 sequence: CASSRVPDRGKAFF. CDR3 bases: TGTGCCAGCAGCAGGGTTCCGGATCGAGGGAAAGCTTTCTTT.